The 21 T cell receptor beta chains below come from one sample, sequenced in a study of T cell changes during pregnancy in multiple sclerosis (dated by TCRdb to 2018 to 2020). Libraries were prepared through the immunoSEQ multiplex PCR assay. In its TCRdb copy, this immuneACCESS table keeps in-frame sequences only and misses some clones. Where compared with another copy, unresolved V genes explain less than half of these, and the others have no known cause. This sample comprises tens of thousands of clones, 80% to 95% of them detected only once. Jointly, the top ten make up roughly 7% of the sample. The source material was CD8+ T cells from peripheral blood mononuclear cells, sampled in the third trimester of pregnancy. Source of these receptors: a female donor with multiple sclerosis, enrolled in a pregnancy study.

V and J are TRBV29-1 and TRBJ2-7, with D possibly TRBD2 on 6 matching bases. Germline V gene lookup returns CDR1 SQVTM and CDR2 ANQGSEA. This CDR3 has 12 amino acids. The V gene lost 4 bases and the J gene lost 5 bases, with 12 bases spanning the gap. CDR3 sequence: CSVVGRENEQYF. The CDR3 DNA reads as TGCAGCGTTGTTGGACGGGAGAACGAGCAGTACTTC.

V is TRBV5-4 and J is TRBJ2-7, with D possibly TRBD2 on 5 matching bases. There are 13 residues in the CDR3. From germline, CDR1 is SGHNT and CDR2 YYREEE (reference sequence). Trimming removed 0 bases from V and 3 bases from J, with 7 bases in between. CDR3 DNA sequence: TGTGCCAGCAGCTTGGTAGGACTCTACGAGCAGTACTTC. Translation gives CASSLVGLYEQYF.

The CDR3 loop is CASSLVNGEGPDGYTF. CDR3 DNA: TGTGCCAGCAGCTTAGTAAACGGGGAAGGACCTGATGGCTACACCTTC. The chain couples TRBV7-9 to TRBJ1-2, with D hard to call. The CDR3 length is 16 residues. V was shortened by 1 base and J by 6 bases, with 18 bases between the two germline ends. Per the germline V gene, CDR1 is SEHNR and CDR2 is FQNEAQ (reference sequence). The whole variable domain, remainder taken from reference TRBV7-9 and TRBJ1-2, is DTGVSQNPRHKITKRGQNVTFRCDPISEHNRLYWYRQTLGQGPEFLTYFQNEAQLEKSRLLSDRFSAERPKGSFSTLEIQRTEQGDSAMYLCASSLVNGEGPDGYTFGSGTRLTVV.

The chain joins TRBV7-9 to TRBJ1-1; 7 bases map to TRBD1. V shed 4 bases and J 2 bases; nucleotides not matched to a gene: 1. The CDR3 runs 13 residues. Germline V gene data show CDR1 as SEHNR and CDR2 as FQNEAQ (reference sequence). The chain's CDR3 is CASSSGGNTEAFF. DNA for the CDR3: TGTGCCAGCAGCTCAGGGGGAAACACTGAAGCTTTCTTT. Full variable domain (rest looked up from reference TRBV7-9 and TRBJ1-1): DTGVSQNPRHKITKRGQNVTFRCDPISEHNRLYWYRQTLGQGPEFLTYFQNEAQLEKSRLLSDRFSAERPKGSFSTLEIQRTEQGDSAMYLCASSSGGNTEAFFGQGTRLTVV.

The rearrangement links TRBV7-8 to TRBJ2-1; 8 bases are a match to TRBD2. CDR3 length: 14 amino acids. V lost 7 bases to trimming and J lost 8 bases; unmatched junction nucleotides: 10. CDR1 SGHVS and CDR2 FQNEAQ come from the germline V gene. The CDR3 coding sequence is TGTGCCAGCAAGGGAAGCGGGAGAGGGGATGAGCAGTTCTTC. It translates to CASKGSGRGDEQFF.

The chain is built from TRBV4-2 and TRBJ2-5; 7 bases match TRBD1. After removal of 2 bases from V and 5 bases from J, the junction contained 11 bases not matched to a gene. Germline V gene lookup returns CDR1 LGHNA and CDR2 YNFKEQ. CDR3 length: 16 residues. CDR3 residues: CASSQPGTEEWETQYF. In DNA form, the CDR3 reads TGTGCCAGCAGCCAACCCGGGACAGAAGAGTGGGAGACCCAGTACTTC.

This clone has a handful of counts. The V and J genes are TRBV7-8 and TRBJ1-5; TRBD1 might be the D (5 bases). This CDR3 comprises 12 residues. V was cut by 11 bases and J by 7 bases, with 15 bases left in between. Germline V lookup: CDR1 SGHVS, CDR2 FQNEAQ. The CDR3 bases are TGTGCCTCCATGGGGCCCGGCCAGCCCCAGCATTTT. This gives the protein CASMGPGQPQHF.

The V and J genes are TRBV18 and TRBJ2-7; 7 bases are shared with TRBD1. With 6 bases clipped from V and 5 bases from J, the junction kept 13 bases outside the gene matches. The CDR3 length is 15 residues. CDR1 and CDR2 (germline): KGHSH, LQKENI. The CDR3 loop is CASSPADRVGDEQYF. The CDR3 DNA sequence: TGTGCCAGCTCGCCCGCCGACAGGGTGGGAGACGAGCAGTACTTC.

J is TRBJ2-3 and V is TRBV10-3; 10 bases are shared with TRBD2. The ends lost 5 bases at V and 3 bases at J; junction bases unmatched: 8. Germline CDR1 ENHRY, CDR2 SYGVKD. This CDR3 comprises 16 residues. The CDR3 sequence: CAISSSTSGVTDTQYF. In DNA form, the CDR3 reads TGTGCCATCAGTTCGTCAACTAGCGGGGTAACAGATACGCAGTATTTT.

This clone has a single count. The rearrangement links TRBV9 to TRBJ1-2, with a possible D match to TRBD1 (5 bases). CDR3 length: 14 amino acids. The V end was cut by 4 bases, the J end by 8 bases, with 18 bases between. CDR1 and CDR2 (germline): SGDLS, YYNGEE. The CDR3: CASSSSRGGKGYTF. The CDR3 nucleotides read TGTGCCAGCAGCTCCTCCCGGGGGGGGAAGGGCTACACCTTC. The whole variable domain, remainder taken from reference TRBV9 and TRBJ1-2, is DSGVTQTPKHLITATGQRVTLRCSPRSGDLSVYWYQQSLDQGLQFLIQYYNGEERAKGNILERFSAQQFPDLHSELNLSSLELGDSALYFCASSSSRGGKGYTFGSGTRLTVV.

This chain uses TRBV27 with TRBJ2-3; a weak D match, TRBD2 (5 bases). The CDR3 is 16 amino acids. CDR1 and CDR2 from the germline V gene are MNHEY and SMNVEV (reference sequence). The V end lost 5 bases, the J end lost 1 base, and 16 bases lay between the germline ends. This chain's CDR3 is CASSPQLGVGTDTQYF. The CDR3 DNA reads TGTGCCAGCAGTCCGCAACTCGGGGTAGGCACAGATACGCAGTATTTT.

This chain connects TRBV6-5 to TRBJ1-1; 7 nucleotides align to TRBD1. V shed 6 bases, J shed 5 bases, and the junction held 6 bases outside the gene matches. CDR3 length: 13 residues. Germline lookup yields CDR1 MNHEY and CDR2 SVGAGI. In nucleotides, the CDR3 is TGTGCCAGCAGATCGAGGGGGCGAACTGAAGCTTTCTTT. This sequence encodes CASRSRGRTEAFF.

CDR3 region: CASSLELARDEQYF. DNA of the CDR3: TGCGCCAGCAGCTTGGAACTAGCTCGCGACGAGCAGTACTTC. The rearrangement joins TRBV5-1 to TRBJ2-7; the D gene is possibly TRBD2 (6 bases). The CDR3 runs to 14 residues. V was shortened by 0 bases and J by 5 bases, with 12 bases between the two germline ends. The germline V gene encodes CDR1 SGHRS and CDR2 YFSETQ.

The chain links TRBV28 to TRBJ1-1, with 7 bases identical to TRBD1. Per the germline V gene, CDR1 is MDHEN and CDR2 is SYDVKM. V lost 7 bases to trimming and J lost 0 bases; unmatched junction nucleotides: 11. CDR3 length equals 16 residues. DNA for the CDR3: TGTGCCAGCATCACATACCGGGACAGAGTGAACACTGAAGCTTTCTTT. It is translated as CASITYRDRVNTEAFF.

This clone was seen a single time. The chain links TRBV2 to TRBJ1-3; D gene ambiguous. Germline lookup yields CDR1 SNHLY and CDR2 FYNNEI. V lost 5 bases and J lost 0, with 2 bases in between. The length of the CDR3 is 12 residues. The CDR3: CASSRSGNTIYF. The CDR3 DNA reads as TGTGCCAGCAGTCGCTCTGGAAACACCATATATTTT.

CDR3 sequence (DNA): TGTGCCAGCAGCTGGAGACAGGGGGCCTACAATGAGCAGTTCTTC. It yields the protein CASSWRQGAYNEQFF. The chain employs TRBV2 and TRBJ2-1; 9 bases line up with TRBD1. The J segment lost 2 bases and the V segment lost 6 bases, leaving 5 bases of the junction unmatched. The CDR3 is 15 residues long. Per the germline V gene, CDR1 is SNHLY and CDR2 is FYNNEI. Based on the CDR3 plus reference TRBV2 and TRBJ2-1, the full variable domain is EPEVTQTPSHQVTQMGQEVILRCVPISNHLYFYWYRQILGQKVEFLVSFYNNEISEKSEIFDDQFSVERPDGSNFTLKIRSTKLEDSAMYFCASSWRQGAYNEQFFGPGTRLTVL.

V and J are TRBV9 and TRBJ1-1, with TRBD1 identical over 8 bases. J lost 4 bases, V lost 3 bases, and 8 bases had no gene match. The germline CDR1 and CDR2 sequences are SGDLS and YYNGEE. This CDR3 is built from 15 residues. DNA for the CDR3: TGTGCCAGCAGCGCCCGAGGACAGGGTTTCACTGAAGCTTTCTTT. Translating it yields CASSARGQGFTEAFF.

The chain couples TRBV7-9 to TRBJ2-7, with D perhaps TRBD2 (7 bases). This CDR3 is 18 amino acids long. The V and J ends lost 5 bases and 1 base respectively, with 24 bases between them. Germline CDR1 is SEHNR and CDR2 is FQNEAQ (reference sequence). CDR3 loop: CASSNFAGGGEGSYEQYF. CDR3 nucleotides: TGTGCCAGCAGCAATTTTGCTGGGGGGGGCGAAGGGTCCTACGAGCAGTACTTC.

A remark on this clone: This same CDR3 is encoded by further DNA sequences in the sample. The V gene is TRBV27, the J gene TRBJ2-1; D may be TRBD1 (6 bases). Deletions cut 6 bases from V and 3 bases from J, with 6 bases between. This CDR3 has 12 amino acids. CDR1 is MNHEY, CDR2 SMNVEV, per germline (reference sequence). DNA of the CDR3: TGTGCCAGCAGAGGGGGCTACAATGAGCAGTTCTTC. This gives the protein CASRGGYNEQFF.

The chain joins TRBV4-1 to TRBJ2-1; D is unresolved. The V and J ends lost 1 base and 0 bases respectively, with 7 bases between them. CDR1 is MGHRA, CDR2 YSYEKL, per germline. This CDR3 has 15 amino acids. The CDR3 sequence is CASSQVSSSYNEQFF. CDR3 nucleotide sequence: TGCGCCAGCAGCCAAGTATCGAGCTCCTACAATGAGCAGTTCTTC.

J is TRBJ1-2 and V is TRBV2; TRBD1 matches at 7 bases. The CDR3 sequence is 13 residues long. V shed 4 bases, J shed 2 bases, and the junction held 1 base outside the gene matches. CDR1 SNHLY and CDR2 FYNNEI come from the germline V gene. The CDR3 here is CASSGQGNYGYTF. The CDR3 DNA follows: TGTGCCAGCAGTGGACAGGGCAACTATGGCTACACCTTC. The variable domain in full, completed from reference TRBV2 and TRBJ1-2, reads EPEVTQTPSHQVTQMGQEVILRCVPISNHLYFYWYRQILGQKVEFLVSFYNNEISEKSEIFDDQFSVERPDGSNFTLKIRSTKLEDSAMYFCASSGQGNYGYTFGSGTRLTVV.